This record concerns one T cell receptor (beta chain) sequence. Trimming took 1 base from V and 4 from J; bases not matched to a gene: 5. Germline CDR1 and CDR2: LGHNA and YNFKEQ. The CDR3 runs 16 residues. These data originate in a study of OX40 agonist ivuxolimab in advanced cancers. Overall study context: The dose-escalation cohort had hepatocellular carcinoma, melanoma, renal cell or head and neck cancer.

Profiling relied on immunoSEQ multiplex PCR, and the TCRdb table lists in-frame clones only, not all of them. Here the sample spans approximately 80,000 clones, roughly 89% being singletons. Patients had blood sampled at baseline and again on cycle 4 day 1 and cycle 7 day 1. This TCR derives from an adult with an advanced solid tumor such as melanoma, head and neck, liver or kidney cancer. The chain uses TRBV4-2 and TRBJ2-5, with 11 bases matching TRBD2. The sequencing here drew on CD4+ or CD8+ T cells sorted from blood, taken in a trial of the OX40 agonist ivuxolimab. Written as DNA, the CDR3 is TGTGCCAGCAGCCAAGGACTAGCGGGAATCGGAGAGACCCAGTACTTC. Translated: CASSQGLAGIGETQYF.